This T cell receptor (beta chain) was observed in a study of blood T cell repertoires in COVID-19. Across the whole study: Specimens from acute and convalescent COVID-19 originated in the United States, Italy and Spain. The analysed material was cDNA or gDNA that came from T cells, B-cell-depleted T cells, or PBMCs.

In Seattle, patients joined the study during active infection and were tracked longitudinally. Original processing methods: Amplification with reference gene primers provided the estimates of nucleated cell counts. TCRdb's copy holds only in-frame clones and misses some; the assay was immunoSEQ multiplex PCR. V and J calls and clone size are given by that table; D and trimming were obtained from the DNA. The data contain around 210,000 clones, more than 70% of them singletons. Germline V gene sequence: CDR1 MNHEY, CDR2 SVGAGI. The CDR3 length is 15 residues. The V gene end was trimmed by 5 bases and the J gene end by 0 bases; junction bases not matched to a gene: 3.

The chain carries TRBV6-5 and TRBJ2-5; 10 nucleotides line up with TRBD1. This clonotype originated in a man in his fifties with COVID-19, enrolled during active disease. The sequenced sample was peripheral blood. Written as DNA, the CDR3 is TGTGCCAGCAGTCGGACAGGGGGAGACCAAGAGACCCAGTACTTC. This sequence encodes CASSRTGGDQETQYF.